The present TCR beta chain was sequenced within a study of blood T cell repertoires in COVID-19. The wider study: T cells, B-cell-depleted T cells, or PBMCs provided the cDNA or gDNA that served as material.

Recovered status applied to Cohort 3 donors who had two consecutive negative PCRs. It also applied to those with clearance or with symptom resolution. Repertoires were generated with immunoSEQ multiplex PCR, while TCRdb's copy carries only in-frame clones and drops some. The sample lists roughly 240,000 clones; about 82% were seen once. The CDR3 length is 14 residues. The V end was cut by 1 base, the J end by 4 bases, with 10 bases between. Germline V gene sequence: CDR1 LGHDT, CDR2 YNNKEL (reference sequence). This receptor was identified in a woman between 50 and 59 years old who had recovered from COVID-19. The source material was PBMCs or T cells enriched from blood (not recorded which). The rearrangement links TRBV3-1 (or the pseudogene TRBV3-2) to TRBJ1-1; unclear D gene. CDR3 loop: CASSQVQYATEAFF. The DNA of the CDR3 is TGTGCCAGCAGCCAAGTACAGTACGCCACTGAAGCTTTCTTT.